A single T cell receptor (beta chain) is shown here with its context. Its antigen remains undetermined. Qualities for individual bases were not recorded, and no much larger clone is one base off. These data come from a study of beta chain features in type 1 diabetes (dated by TCRdb to 2016 to 2019). General notes on the study: Mean age, gender distribution, total cell number and subset yield were not different between patients and healthy donors. A total of about 100,000,000 sorted cells were examined across all samples, and RNA yield correlated strongly with the number of cells per subset. Naive and central memory subsets were obtained from all 30 or so donors, but regulatory and stem cell-like memory subsets were isolated from only 8 patients and about 8 healthy donors. The study compared the TCRB repertoires of sorted circulating CD4+ T cell subsets in recently diagnosed type 1 diabetes patients with those in matched healthy donors.

From each donor, a single peripheral blood sample of about 100 mL on average was drawn into heparinised tubes. A BD FACSAria II was used to sort naive, central memory, regulatory and stem cell-like memory CD4+ T cells with a panel that included CD45RO, CCR7, CD25, CD127, CD95 and CD27. Every sorted population had a purity above 95%. PBMCs were separated immediately by Lymphoprep density gradient centrifugation and were stained directly, without being cultured. Samples were stained and sorted in pairs, with one healthy donor and one patient per experiment, so that batch effects were minimized. What the research found in general, with its limitations: At VDJ recombination sites, type 1 diabetes patients had fewer insertions and more deleted nucleotides, which implies abnormalities in thymic rearrangement. HLA sub-analyses involved small numbers of individuals, so any influence of HLA type on TCRB rearrangement remained unresolved. In all four CD4+ subsets, TCRB CDR3 length was moderately but significantly shorter in type 1 diabetes patients. PCR might favor shorter templates, but patient and control samples were amplified and corrected together, so any skew would affect both groups equally. Naive, central memory and regulatory TCRB repertoires appeared to be more similar among patients than among healthy donors. Because cDNA rather than genomic DNA was sequenced, highly expressing activated cells could have been over-represented, although no difference in activation and CD3 levels was found between groups.

The entire amount of isolated RNA was reverse transcribed using the High Capacity cDNA Reverse Transcription Kit, so the sequenced TCRB transcripts were expressed ones. Naive, central memory and regulatory T cell samples underwent deep immunoSEQ sequencing, averaging roughly 3.4 million total reads per sample. Sorted cells were lysed in RLT buffer, and RNA was extracted using DNase-treated RNeasy Micro or Mini kits according to cell number. Each cell subset was processed separately to prevent cross-contamination, with patient and healthy donor samples processed together. The immunoSEQ multiplex PCR was used to amplify TCRB sequences from cDNA, yielding 87-bp fragments that span the CDR3 region. Sequencing of the amplicons was done on the Illumina HiSeq platform. Per the original workflow: PCR bias was corrected computationally using synthetic template baselines, and reads within Hamming distance 2 were collapsed, with unmergeable singletons discarded. Reads were aligned to IMGT to assign V, D and J genes, CDR3 length, and insertions or deletions at six rearrangement sites. Within each subset, clonotype counts were normalized to the number of sorted cells before true diversity and Gini coefficients were calculated with the tcR R package. The overlap coefficient, calculated on TCRB nucleotide sequences, was used to measure repertoire sharing. TCRdb took over this immuneACCESS table, retaining in-frame rearrangements with V and J assigned. Such tables are incomplete; in checked studies, under half of the missing clones stem from an unresolved V gene, and the remainder is unexplained. Clone size and the V and J calls come from that table; the DNA yielded D and trimming. A total of some 180,000 clones appear in this sample, 10% to 15% of them only once. 0.62% of the sample is taken by the ten largest.

V loses 8 bases at its end and J loses 4 bases; junction bases beyond the gene matches: 14. The CDR3 sequence holds 17 residues, the cysteine and phenylalanine included. Only the CDR3 region is kept as DNA, spanning 51 bases read in frame from base 1. CDR1 SNHLY and CDR2 FYNNEI are derived from the germline V gene. The clonotype originates from a woman aged 18 to 35 in good health. Material for sequencing was central memory CD4+ T cells from blood. The rearranged segments are TRBV2 and TRBJ2-2; TRBD1 matches 9 bases in the middle. The CDR3 has the sequence CASERNLQGAATGELFF. The nucleotide sequence is TGTGCCAGCGAACGTAATCTACAGGGGGCGGCCACCGGGGAGCTGTTTTTT.